This entry features one TCR beta chain sequence. The read is 3 residues too short to cover the CDR3 end, so that end is filled in from the germline J gene. This table comes from immunoSEQ multiplex PCR, and its TCRdb copy is limited to in-frame clones, with some not included. The clone table shows about 36,000 clones, with the ten largest holding around 1.7%. V lost 5 bases and J lost 4, with 12 bases in between. This CDR3 has 15 amino acids. Germline CDR1 and CDR2: SGHAT and FQNNGV. This specimen comes from a study of T cells in women clearing cervical HPV infection. Each participant carried one incident cervical HPV16 infection only.

This receptor was taken from a woman between 18 and 70 years old with a cervical HPV16 infection that either progressed to CIN3+ or cleared (not recorded which). The chain is built from TRBV11-2 and TRBJ2-6; no definite D call. Source material: blood buffy coat. CDR3 DNA, as far as it was read: TGTGCCAGCAGCAGGCTGCTGAAAGGGGCCAACGTC. Translation: CASSRLLKGANV. From start to end, the CDR3 is CASSRLLKGANVLTF.